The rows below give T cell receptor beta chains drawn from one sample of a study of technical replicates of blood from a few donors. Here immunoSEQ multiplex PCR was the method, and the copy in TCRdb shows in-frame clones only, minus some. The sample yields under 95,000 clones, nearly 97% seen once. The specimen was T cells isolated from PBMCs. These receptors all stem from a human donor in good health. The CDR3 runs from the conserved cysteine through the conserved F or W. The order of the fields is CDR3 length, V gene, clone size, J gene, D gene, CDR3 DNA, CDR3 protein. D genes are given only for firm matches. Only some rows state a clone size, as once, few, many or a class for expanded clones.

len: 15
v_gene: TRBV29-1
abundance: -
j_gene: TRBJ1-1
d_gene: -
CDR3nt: TGCAGCGTTGACTACTCTCAGGGGTTGAACACTGAAGCTTTCTTT
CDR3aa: CSVDYSQGLNTEAFF

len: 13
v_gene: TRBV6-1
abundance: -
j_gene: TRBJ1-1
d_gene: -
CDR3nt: TGTGCCAGCAGTGAAGCAGGAGGGACTGAAGCTTTCTTT
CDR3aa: CASSEAGGTEAFF

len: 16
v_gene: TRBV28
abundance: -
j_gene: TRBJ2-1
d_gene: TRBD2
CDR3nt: TGTGCCAGCAGTCTTTGGACTAGCGGGATCTACAATGAGCAGTTCTTC
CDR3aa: CASSLWTSGIYNEQFF

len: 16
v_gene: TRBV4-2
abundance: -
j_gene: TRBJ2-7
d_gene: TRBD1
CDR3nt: TGTGCCAGCAGCCAAGAAGGGACAGGGAAAGGGTACGAGCAGTACTTC
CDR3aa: CASSQEGTGKGYEQYF

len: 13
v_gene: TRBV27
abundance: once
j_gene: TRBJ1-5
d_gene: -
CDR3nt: TGTGCCAGCAGTTTTCGGGGAATGCAGCCCCAGCATTTT
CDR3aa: CASSFRGMQPQHF

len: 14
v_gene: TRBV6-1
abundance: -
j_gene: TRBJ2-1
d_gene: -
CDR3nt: TGTGCCAGCAGTGACGGGAGTTCCTACAATGAGCAGTTCTTC
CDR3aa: CASSDGSSYNEQFF

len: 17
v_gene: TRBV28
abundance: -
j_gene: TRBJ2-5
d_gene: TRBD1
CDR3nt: TGTGCCAGCAGTTCACAGGGGCAGGATACCCAAAAAGAGACCCAGTACTTC
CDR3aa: CASSSQGQDTQKETQYF

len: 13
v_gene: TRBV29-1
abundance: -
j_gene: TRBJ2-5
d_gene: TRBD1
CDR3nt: TGCAGCGTTGGCGGACAGGGGGCCGGGACCCAGTACTTC
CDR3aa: CSVGGQGAGTQYF

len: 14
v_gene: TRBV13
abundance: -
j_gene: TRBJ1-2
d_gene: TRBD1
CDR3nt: TGTGCCAGCAGCTTCGGGGACAGGGGAGGAGGCTACACCTTC
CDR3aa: CASSFGDRGGGYTF

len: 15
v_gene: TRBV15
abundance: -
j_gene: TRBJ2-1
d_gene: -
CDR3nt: TGTGCCACCAGCAGAGATCTGAGCTCCTACAATGAGCAGTTCTTC
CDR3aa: CATSRDLSSYNEQFF

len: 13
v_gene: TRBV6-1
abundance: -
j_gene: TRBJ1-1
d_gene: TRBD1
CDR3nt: TGTGCCAGCAGAATTGACAGGGAGAGCGAAGCTTTCTTT
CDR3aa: CASRIDRESEAFF

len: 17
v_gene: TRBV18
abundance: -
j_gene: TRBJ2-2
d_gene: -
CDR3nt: TGTGCCAGCTCACCATTGGCAGCGGCTGGGAACACCGGGGAGCTGTTTTTT
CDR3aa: CASSPLAAAGNTGELFF

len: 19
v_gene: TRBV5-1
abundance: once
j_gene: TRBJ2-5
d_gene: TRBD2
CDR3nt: TGCGCCAGCAGCCGATCCGCCGGAATAGCGGGCCGATACCAAGAGACCCAGTACTTC
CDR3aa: CASSRSAGIAGRYQETQYF

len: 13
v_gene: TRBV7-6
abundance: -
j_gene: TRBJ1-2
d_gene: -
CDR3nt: TGTGCCAGCAGCTGGACAGTATTCTATGGCTACACCTTC
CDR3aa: CASSWTVFYGYTF

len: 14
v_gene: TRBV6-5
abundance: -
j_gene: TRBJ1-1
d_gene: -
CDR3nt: TGTGCCAGCAGTTACGGAGGTGGAGGCACTGAAGCTTTCTTT
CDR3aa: CASSYGGGGTEAFF

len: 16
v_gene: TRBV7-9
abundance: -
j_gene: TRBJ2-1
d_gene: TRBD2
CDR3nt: TGTGCCAGCAGCTTAGGTGGGCTAGCGGGAGGTCCCGAGCAGTTCTTC
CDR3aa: CASSLGGLAGGPEQFF

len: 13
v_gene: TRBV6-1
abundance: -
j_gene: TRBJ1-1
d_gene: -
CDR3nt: TGTGCCAGCAGTGAGGAAGGGGCTACTGAAGCTTTCTTT
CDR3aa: CASSEEGATEAFF

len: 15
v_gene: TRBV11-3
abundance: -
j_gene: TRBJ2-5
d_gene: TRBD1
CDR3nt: TGTGCCAGCAGCATCCAGGGGGCGCGGAGCGAGACCCAGTACTTC
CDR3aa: CASSIQGARSETQYF

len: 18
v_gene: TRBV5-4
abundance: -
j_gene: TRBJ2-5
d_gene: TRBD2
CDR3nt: TGTGCCAGCAGCTACGGGACTAGCGGGGGGGGCAAAGGGGAGACCCAGTACTTC
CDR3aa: CASSYGTSGGGKGETQYF

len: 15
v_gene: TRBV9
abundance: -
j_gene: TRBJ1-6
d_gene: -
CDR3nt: TGTGCCAGCAGCGCACTTCCGACAGGAGATTCACCCCTCCACTTT
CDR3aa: CASSALPTGDSPLHF

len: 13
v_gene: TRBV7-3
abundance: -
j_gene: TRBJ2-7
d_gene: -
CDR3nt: TGTGCCAGCAGCTTTGGCAGTTCCTACGAGCAGTACTTC
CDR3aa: CASSFGSSYEQYF

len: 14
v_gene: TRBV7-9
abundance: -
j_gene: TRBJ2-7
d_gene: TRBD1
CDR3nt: TGTGCCAGCAGCCCCGGGACAGGGTCCTACGAGCAGTACTTC
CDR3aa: CASSPGTGSYEQYF

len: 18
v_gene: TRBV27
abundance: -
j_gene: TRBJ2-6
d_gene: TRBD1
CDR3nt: TGTGCCAGCAGACCACCGACAGGGACACACTTAGGGGCCAACGTCCTGACTTTC
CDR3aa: CASRPPTGTHLGANVLTF

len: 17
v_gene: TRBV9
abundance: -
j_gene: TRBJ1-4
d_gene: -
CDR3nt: TGTGCCAGCAGCCCCGGGGCAGGGGTAAACTCTGGCGAAAAACTGTTTTTT
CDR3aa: CASSPGAGVNSGEKLFF

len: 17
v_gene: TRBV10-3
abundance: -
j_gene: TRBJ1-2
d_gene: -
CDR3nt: TGTGCCATCAGTGAGTCTATTCAGGGGAAACGGAACTATGGCTACACCTTC
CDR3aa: CAISESIQGKRNYGYTF

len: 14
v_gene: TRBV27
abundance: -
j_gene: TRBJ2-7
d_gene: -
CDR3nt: TGTGCCAGCAGGCCTGCGGTTCTAACCTACGAGCAGTACTTC
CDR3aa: CASRPAVLTYEQYF

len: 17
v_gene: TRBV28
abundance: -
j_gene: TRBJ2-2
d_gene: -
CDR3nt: TGTGCCAGCAGAAAAACAGGGATTTCTGTCTTTTCCGGGGAGCTGTTTTTT
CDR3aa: CASRKTGISVFSGELFF

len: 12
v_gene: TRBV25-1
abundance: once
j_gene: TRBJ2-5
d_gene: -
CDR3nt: TGTGCCAGCAGTGAATACGGAGAGACCCAGTACTTC
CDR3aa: CASSEYGETQYF

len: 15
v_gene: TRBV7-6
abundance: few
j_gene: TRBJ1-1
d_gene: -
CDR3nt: TGTGCCAGCAGCATTGCAAGGGACTCGAACACTGAAGCTTTCTTT
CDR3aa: CASSIARDSNTEAFF

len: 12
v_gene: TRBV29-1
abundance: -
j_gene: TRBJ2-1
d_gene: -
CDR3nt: TGCAGCGTTGATGGTCAGGACAATGAGCAGTTCTTC
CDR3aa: CSVDGQDNEQFF

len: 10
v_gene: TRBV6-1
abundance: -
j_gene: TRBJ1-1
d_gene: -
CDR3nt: TGTGCCAGCAGTGTCTCTGAAGCTTTCTTT
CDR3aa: CASSVSEAFF

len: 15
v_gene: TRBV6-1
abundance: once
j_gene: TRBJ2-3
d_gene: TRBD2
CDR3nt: TGTGCCAGCAGTACCCTAGCGGGAGTCTGGGATACGCAGTATTTT
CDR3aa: CASSTLAGVWDTQYF

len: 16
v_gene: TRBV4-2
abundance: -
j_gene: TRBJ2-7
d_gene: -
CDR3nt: TGTGCCAGCAGCCAAGAGGGAGCGGGCGGGAACTACGAGCAGTACTTC
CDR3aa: CASSQEGAGGNYEQYF

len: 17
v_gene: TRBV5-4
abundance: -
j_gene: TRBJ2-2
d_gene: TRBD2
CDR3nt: TGTGCCAGCAGCTTGGCAGCGGGAGGGCCGTACACCGGGGAGCTGTTTTTT
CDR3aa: CASSLAAGGPYTGELFF

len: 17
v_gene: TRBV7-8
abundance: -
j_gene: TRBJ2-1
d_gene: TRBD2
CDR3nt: TGTGCCAGCAGCTTAGCCTTCTCGGGGGGGCGGGTCAATGAGCAGTTCTTC
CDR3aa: CASSLAFSGGRVNEQFF

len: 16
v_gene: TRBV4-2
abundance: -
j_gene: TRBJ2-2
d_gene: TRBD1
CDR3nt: TGTGCCAGCAGCCAAGATCAGGACAGGTGGGCCGGGGAGCTGTTTTTT
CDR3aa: CASSQDQDRWAGELFF

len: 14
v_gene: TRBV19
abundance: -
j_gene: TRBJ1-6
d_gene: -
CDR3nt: TGTGCCAGTAGTGCGGGACGGAATAATTCACCCCTCCACTTT
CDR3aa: CASSAGRNNSPLHF

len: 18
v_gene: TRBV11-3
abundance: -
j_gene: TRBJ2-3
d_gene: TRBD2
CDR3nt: TGTGCCAGCAGCCCCACCACCCGACTAGCGGCTAGCACAGATACGCAGTATTTT
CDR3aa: CASSPTTRLAASTDTQYF

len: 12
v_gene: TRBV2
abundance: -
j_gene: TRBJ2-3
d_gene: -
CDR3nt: TGTGCCAGCAGTGGACTAGCAGATACGCAGTATTTT
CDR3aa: CASSGLADTQYF

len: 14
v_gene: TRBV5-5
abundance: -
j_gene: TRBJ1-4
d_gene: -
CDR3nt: TGTGCCAGCAGCTTGACGAGCGCTAATGAAAAACTGTTTTTT
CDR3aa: CASSLTSANEKLFF

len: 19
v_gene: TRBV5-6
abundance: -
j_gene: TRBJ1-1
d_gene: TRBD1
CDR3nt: TGTGCCAGCAGCTTGGGGGATTTGAGGACAGGACTCTCGAACACTGAAGCTTTCTTT
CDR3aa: CASSLGDLRTGLSNTEAFF

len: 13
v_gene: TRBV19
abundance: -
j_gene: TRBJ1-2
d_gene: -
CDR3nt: TGTGCCAGTAGTATGGAAGGGGACTATGGCTACACCTTC
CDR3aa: CASSMEGDYGYTF

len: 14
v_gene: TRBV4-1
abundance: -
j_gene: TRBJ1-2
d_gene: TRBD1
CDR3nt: TGCGCCAGCAGCCACATAGACAGGGATCCTGGCTACACCTTC
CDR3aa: CASSHIDRDPGYTF

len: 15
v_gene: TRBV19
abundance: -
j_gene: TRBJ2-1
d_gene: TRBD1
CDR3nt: TGTGCCACCAAGGGGGGACAGGGGGCTCTAAATGAGCAGTTCTTC
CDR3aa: CATKGGQGALNEQFF

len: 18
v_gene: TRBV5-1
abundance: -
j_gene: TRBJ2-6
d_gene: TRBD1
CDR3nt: TGCGCCAGCAGCTCCCCCGGGACAGGGACTAAAGGGGCCAACGTCCTGACTTTC
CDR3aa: CASSSPGTGTKGANVLTF

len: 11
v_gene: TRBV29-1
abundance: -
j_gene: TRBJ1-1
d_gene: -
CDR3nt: TGCAGCGTTGATACAGAAAGTAAAGCTTTCTTT
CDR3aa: CSVDTESKAFF

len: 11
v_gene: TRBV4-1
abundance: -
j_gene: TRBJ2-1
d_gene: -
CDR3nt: TGCGCCAGCAGCCGGAGGGGTGAGCAGTTCTTC
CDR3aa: CASSRRGEQFF

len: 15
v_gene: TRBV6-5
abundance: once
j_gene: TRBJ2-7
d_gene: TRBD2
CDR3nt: TGTGCCAGCAGTTACGGGCCAGCGGGGCGTTACGAGCAGTACTTC
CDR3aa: CASSYGPAGRYEQYF

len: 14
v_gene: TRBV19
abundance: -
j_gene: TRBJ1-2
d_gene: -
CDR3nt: TGTGCCAGTAGTATGAACTGGGGGGGGATTGGCTACACCTTC
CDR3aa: CASSMNWGGIGYTF